One and the same sample provided the 30 T cell receptor beta chains below, sequenced in a study of cytomegalovirus exposure and HLA in healthy donors. A multiplex PCR was run with 60 Vbeta primers and 13 Jbeta primers. The method was immunoSEQ multiplex PCR; TCRdb's version includes in-frame clones alone and lacks a portion of them. This sample yields about 130,000 clones, of which 74% are seen a single time; 3% to 4.5% belongs to the top ten. The specimen sequenced was PBMCs. The receptors derive from a man aged 35 to 55 in good health and CMV-seropositive.

V usage is TRBV19 and J usage is TRBJ2-3, with 7 positions matching TRBD1. V dropped 9 bases and J dropped 6; count of bases not matched to a gene: 6. The CDR3 consists of 12 residues. Germline CDR1 reads LNHDA; CDR2 reads SQIVND (reference sequence). The CDR3, as DNA: TGTGCCAGCCGGGACAGCTTGGATACGCAGTATTTT. It yields the protein CASRDSLDTQYF. Based on the CDR3 plus reference TRBV19 and TRBJ2-3, the full variable domain is DGGITQSPKYLFRKEGQNVTLSCEQNLNHDAMYWYRQDPGQGLRLIYYSQIVNDFQKGDIAEGYSVSREKKESFPLTVTSAQKNPTAFYLCASRDSLDTQYFGPGTRLTVL.

The count of this clone is one. V gene TRBV28 combines with J gene TRBJ1-2; D call uncertain. The CDR3 is 12 amino acids. CDR1 and CDR2 from the germline V gene are MDHEN and SYDVKM. V lost 8 bases and J 7 bases, leaving 14 bases between the germline ends. For the CDR3, the DNA is TGTGCCAGCCTCCGTGCCACTGGTGGCTACACCTTC. Its protein is CASLRATGGYTF.

V and J are TRBV5-1 and TRBJ1-3; a weak D match, TRBD1 (6 bases). Trimming removed 5 bases at V and 2 bases at J, with 14 bases between. The CDR3 is made up of 15 amino acids. The germline gives CDR1 SGHRS, CDR2 YFSETQ. CDR3 sequence reads: CASRWTDATGNTIYF. In nucleotides, the CDR3 is TGCGCCAGCAGATGGACAGACGCTACTGGAAACACCATATATTTT.

In its sample, this clone was seen a few times. The V call is TRBV25-1, the J call TRBJ1-2, with a weak D call TRBD1 (5 bases). The V end lost 1 base, the J end lost 4 bases, and 10 bases lay between the germline ends. The CDR3 covers 14 residues. CDR1 and CDR2 from the germline V gene are MGHDK and SYGVNS. The CDR3 reads CASSESGLSYGYTF. The CDR3 nucleotides read TGTGCCAGCAGTGAATCGGGACTTAGCTATGGCTACACCTTC.

V and J are TRBV9 and TRBJ2-3, with TRBD2 identical over 14 bases. This CDR3 region has 18 residues. J gave up 0 bases and V 0 bases, and 3 bases lay outside the gene matches. Germline CDR1 SGDLS, CDR2 YYNGEE. CDR3 sequence (DNA): TGTGCCAGCAGCGTAGGACTAGCGGGGGGGTTTAGCACAGATACGCAGTATTTT. As protein: CASSVGLAGGFSTDTQYF.

The gene calls are TRBV6-5 and TRBJ1-5, with no clear D. V was pared by 0 bases and J by 3 bases, with 12 bases between. The CDR3 is made up of 16 amino acids. Germline V gene sequence: CDR1 MNHEY, CDR2 SVGAGI. The CDR3 here is CASSYSGSSINQPQHF. The CDR3 DNA follows: TGTGCCAGCAGTTACTCGGGCAGCTCTATCAATCAGCCCCAGCATTTT.

The chain recombines TRBV6-5 with TRBJ1-5; D uncertain. V dropped 4 bases and J dropped 6 bases, with 10 bases sitting between them. The CDR3 consists of 13 residues. Germline values: CDR1 MNHEY, CDR2 SVGAGI. The CDR3 sequence: CASSSLNGQPQHF. The CDR3 DNA follows: TGTGCCAGCAGTTCCCTAAATGGTCAGCCCCAGCATTTT.

CDR3 nucleotides: TGTGCCAGCAGTTTTTTTCAGGGCCCCTCCTACGAGCAGTACTTC. It is translated as CASSFFQGPSYEQYF. The chain couples TRBV27 to TRBJ2-7; D might be TRBD1 (5 bases). V was cut by 3 bases and J by 0 bases, with 12 bases left in between. The CDR3 is 15 residues long. Germline V gene data show CDR1 as MNHEY and CDR2 as SMNVEV (reference sequence).

This chain connects TRBV7-2 to TRBJ2-7; TRBD2 agrees at 7 bases. The CDR3 is made up of 14 amino acids. Germline CDR1 reads SGHTA; CDR2 reads FQGNSA. V was pared by 6 bases and J by 3 bases, with 8 bases of the junction left unmatched. CDR3 bases: TGTGCCAGCAGATATGGGGGAGGGGACTACGAGCAGTACTTC. This codes for CASRYGGGDYEQYF.

The chain links TRBV7-2 to TRBJ2-2; 7 positions agree with TRBD1. Looked up from germline, CDR1 is SGHTA and CDR2 is FQGNSA. V shed 5 bases, J shed 4 bases, and the junction held 4 bases outside the gene matches. The CDR3 is 14 residues long. In DNA, the CDR3 is TGTGCCAGCAGCCTGACAGGGAGCACCGGGGAGCTGTTTTTT. The encoded protein is CASSLTGSTGELFF.

The chain combines TRBV19 with TRBJ1-5; 7 positions match TRBD1. Losses at the gene ends were 5 bases for V and 0 bases for J; bases not matched to a gene: 13. The CDR3 totals 18 residues. CDR1 is LNHDA and CDR2 is SQIVND in the germline V gene (reference sequence). CDR3 loop: CASSPPPTGLYSNQPQHF. The CDR3 nucleotides read TGTGCCAGTAGTCCTCCCCCGACAGGGCTTTATAGCAATCAGCCCCAGCATTTT.

V gene TRBV5-1 combines with J gene TRBJ1-5; 10 nucleotides align to TRBD1. Losses at the gene ends were 6 bases for V and 2 bases for J; bases not matched to a gene: 5. Germline CDR1 is SGHRS and CDR2 is YFSETQ. This CDR3 has 15 amino acids. CDR3 region: CASKRDRGGNQPQHF. For the CDR3, the DNA is TGCGCCAGCAAGCGGGACAGGGGTGGCAATCAGCCCCAGCATTTT.

This chain joins TRBV30 and TRBJ2-7; tentatively, D is TRBD1 (5 bases). This CDR3 region has 12 residues. Germline V gene sequence: CDR1 GTSNPN, CDR2 SVGIG (reference sequence). Trimming shortened V by 0 bases and J by 5 bases, and 8 bases separated the two germline ends. In DNA, the CDR3 is TGTGCCTGGAGTGTACAAGGGGACGAGCAGTACTTC. Amino acid sequence: CAWSVQGDEQYF.

V and J are TRBV27 and TRBJ1-2, with TRBD1 matching 8 bases. V lost 5 bases, J lost 7 bases, and 15 bases stayed unmatched. Germline assignment: CDR1 MNHEY and CDR2 SMNVEV (reference sequence). The CDR3 covers 16 residues. This CDR3 reads CASSGDPGQGGGGYTF. CDR3 nucleotides: TGTGCCAGCAGTGGAGACCCCGGACAGGGAGGGGGTGGCTACACCTTC.

The rearrangement joins TRBV7-3 to TRBJ2-5; D uncertain. CDR3 length: 13 amino acids. V shed 2 bases and J shed 1 base, with 5 bases lying between them. Per germline, CDR1 SGHTA and CDR2 FQGTGA. In nucleotides, the CDR3 is TGTGCCAGCAGCTTAGGGCCCCAAGAGACCCAGTACTTC. This gives the protein CASSLGPQETQYF.

CDR3 DNA sequence: TGTGCCAGCAGCTTAGGTTTGACAGGGTCCACCGGGGAGCTGTTTTTT. Translated: CASSLGLTGSTGELFF. The chain combines TRBV11-3 with TRBJ2-2; 7 bases align to TRBD1. The CDR3 length is 16 residues. With V trimmed by 1 base and J by 4 bases, 6 bases remained unmatched. Germline V gene data show CDR1 as SGHNT and CDR2 as YENEEA.

J is TRBJ2-2 and V is TRBV7-2; 13 nucleotides match TRBD2. The junction had 7 bases not matched to a gene; V was cut back by 6 bases and J by 3 bases. The CDR3 extends over 17 amino acids. Germline V gives CDR1 SGHTA, CDR2 FQGNSA. The CDR3 reads CASRNKGLAGDTGELFF. The CDR3 DNA reads as TGTGCCAGCAGAAATAAAGGACTAGCGGGAGACACCGGGGAGCTGTTTTTT.

Points on this clone: The sample holds other DNA sequences that translate to the same CDR3. The rearrangement links TRBV5-1 to TRBJ1-1, with D uncertain. The V gene's germline CDR1 is SGHRS and CDR2 YFSETQ. CDR3 length equals 13 residues. V dropped 2 bases and J dropped 0 bases, with 5 bases sitting between them. The CDR3 sequence is CASSLTVNTEAFF. CDR3 nucleotide sequence: TGCGCCAGCAGCTTAACAGTGAACACTGAAGCTTTCTTT.

This clone came up a few times. The V call is TRBV7-9, the J call TRBJ2-7; 7 bases line up with TRBD2. Per the germline V gene, CDR1 is SEHNR and CDR2 is FQNEAQ (reference sequence). V trimming: 2 bases; J trimming: 6 bases; junction bases outside the gene matches: 4. This CDR3 is 13 amino acids long. The CDR3, as DNA: TGTGCCAGCAGCTTAACCAGGGAGGGCGAGCAGTACTTC. Translated: CASSLTREGEQYF. Based on the CDR3 plus reference TRBV7-9 and TRBJ2-7, the full variable domain is DTGVSQNPRHKITKRGQNVTFRCDPISEHNRLYWYRQTLGQGPEFLTYFQNEAQLEKSRLLSDRFSAERPKGSFSTLEIQRTEQGDSAMYLCASSLTREGEQYFGPGTRLTVT.

V is TRBV2 and J is TRBJ1-5; no clear D gene. CDR1 SNHLY and CDR2 FYNNEI come from the germline V gene. The CDR3 covers 13 residues. V was pared by 6 bases and J by 6 bases, with 12 bases between. The chain's CDR3 is CASSPRVVQPQHF. The CDR3 DNA reads as TGTGCCAGCAGCCCCCGGGTTGTTCAGCCCCAGCATTTT.

The V gene is TRBV27, the J gene TRBJ1-5, with 9 bases identical to TRBD1. The germline V gene encodes CDR1 MNHEY and CDR2 SMNVEV (reference sequence). V lost 3 bases, J lost 4 bases, and 1 base stayed unmatched. The CDR3 sequence is 14 residues long. The CDR3 DNA reads as TGTGCCAGCAGTTTTGGGACAGGGAATCAGCCCCAGCATTTT. Its protein product is CASSFGTGNQPQHF.

The chain is built from TRBV5-1 and TRBJ2-7, with a tentative D call TRBD2 (6 bases). V was cut by 0 bases and J by 4 bases, with 17 bases left in between. Germline CDR1 is SGHRS and CDR2 is YFSETQ. This CDR3 comprises 16 residues. The CDR3 is CASSLDVGSRSYEQYF. DNA for the CDR3: TGCGCCAGCAGCTTGGATGTCGGGAGTAGAAGTTACGAGCAGTACTTC.

With regard to this clone: The identical CDR3 is also encoded by other nucleotide sequences in the sample. The chain recombines TRBV7-8 with TRBJ1-2; no clear D gene. Germline CDR1 and CDR2: SGHVS and FQNEAQ. The CDR3 has 11 residues. The ends were cut back, 1 base at V and 8 bases at J, with 5 bases in the middle. The CDR3 is CASSLGRGYTF. CDR3 DNA: TGTGCCAGCAGCTTAGGCCGGGGCTACACCTTC.

J is TRBJ2-3 and V is TRBV28; a possible D gene is TRBD2 (6 bases). The CDR3 extends over 16 amino acids. V shed 3 bases and J shed 4 bases, with 17 bases lying between them. Germline CDR1 MDHEN, CDR2 SYDVKM. The CDR3 nucleotides are TGTGCCAGCAGTTTTTGGAGGGGAGAGGTCGCAGATACGCAGTATTTT. Amino acids: CASSFWRGEVADTQYF.

J is TRBJ2-3 and V is TRBV4-3; TRBD2 might be the D (5 bases). Trimming took off 0 bases at V and 0 bases at J, with 16 bases between the two ends. CDR1 LGHNA and CDR2 YSLEER come from the germline V gene. This CDR3 region has 18 residues. The CDR3 loop is CASSQDVWTQTSTDTQYF. The CDR3 DNA follows: TGCGCCAGCAGCCAAGATGTCTGGACTCAGACTAGCACAGATACGCAGTATTTT.

This clone was counted between two and nine times. Here the CDR3 reads CASSSPLGTGKAEQYF. CDR3 sequence (DNA): TGTGCCAGCAGCTCCCCGCTTGGGACAGGGAAGGCGGAGCAGTACTTC. This rearrangement joins TRBV7-9 to TRBJ2-7; TRBD1 matches at 9 bases. CDR1 SEHNR and CDR2 FQNEAQ come from the germline V gene (reference sequence). V lost 4 bases, J lost 7 bases, and 14 bases stayed unmatched. The CDR3 sequence is 16 residues long.

This chain uses TRBV12-5 with TRBJ2-6; D is possibly TRBD2 (6 bases). The CDR3 covers 16 residues. V lost 1 base, J lost 0 bases, and 7 bases lay in between. Germline assignment: CDR1 LGHNT and CDR2 FRNRAP. The CDR3 protein is CASGLGGDSGANVLTF. CDR3 in DNA: TGTGCTAGTGGTTTGGGCGGGGACTCTGGGGCCAACGTCCTGACTTTC.

This clone was picked up one time. This rearrangement joins TRBV27 to TRBJ1-2; 12 bases are a match to TRBD1. Unmatched junction bases numbered 8, after V lost 5 bases and J lost 4 bases. Germline V gene sequence: CDR1 MNHEY, CDR2 SMNVEV (reference sequence). The length of the CDR3 is 16 residues. CDR3 DNA: TGTGCCAGCAGTCCAGGGGACAGGGGGCTTTTCTATGGCTACACCTTC. Translated, it gives CASSPGDRGLFYGYTF.

The chain carries TRBV11-3 and TRBJ2-5, with D maybe TRBD2 (5 bases). Per germline, CDR1 SGHNT and CDR2 YENEEA. Trimming pared 5 bases from V and 4 bases from J, leaving 20 bases between. The CDR3 runs 16 residues. CDR3 amino acids: CASSPHGVWKAETQYF. CDR3 sequence (DNA): TGTGCCAGCAGCCCCCACGGGGTGTGGAAAGCAGAGACCCAGTACTTC.

The chain carries TRBV14 and TRBJ2-2, with D perhaps TRBD2 (5 bases). Germline CDR1 reads SGHDN; CDR2 reads FVKESK. V lost 2 bases and J lost 7, with 20 bases in between. The CDR3 sequence is 17 residues long. CDR3 DNA: TGTGCCAGCAGCCAACGGGGAAGAGGAATTCGAGGCGGGGAGCTGTTTTTT. Translated, it gives CASSQRGRGIRGGELFF.